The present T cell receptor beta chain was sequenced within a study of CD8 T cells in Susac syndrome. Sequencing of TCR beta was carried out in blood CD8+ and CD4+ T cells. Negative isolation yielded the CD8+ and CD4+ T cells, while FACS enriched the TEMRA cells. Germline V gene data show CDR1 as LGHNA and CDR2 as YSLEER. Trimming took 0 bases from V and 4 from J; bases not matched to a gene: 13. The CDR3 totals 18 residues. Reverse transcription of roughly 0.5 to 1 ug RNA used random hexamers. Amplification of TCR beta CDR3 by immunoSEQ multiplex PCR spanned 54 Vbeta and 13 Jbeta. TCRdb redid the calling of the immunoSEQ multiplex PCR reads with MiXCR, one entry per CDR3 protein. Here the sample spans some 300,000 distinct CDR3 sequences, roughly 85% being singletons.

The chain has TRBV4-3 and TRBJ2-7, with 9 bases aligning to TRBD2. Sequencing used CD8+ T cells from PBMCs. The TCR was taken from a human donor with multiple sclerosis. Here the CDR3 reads CASSQDGAGGPYQYEQYF. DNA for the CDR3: TGCGCCAGCAGCCAAGATGGGGCGGGAGGGCCCTACCAATACGAGCAGTACTTC.